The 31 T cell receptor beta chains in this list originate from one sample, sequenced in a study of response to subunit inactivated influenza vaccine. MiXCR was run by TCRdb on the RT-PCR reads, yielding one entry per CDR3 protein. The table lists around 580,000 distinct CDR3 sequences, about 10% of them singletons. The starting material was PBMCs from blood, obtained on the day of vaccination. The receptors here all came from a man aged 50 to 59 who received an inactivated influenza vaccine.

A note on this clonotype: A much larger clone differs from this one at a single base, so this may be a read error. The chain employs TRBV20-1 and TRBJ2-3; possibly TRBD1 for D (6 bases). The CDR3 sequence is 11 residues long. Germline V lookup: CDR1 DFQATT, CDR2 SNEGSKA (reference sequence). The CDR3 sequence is CRRGSDDTQYF. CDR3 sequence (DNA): TGCAGGAGGGGGAGTGACGATACGCAGTATTTT.

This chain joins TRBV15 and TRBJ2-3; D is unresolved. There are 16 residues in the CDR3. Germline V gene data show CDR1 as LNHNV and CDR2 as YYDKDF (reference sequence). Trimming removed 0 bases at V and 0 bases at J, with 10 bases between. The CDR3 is CATSRDGVISTDTQYF. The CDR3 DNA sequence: TGTGCCACCAGCAGAGATGGGGTCATTAGCACAGATACGCAGTATTTT.

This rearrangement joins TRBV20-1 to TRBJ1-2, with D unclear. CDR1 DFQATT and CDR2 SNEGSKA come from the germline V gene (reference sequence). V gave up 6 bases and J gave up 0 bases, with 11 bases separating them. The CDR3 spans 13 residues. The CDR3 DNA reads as TGCAGTGCCACTACGGCAGCTAACTATGGCTACACCTTC. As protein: CSATTAANYGYTF.

For the CDR3, the DNA is TGTGCCAGCAGCCCGGTGCGGAACACTGAAGCTTTCTTT. Protein sequence: CASSPVRNTEAFF. The chain uses TRBV6-1 and TRBJ1-1; D gene unclear. Germline V CDR1 and CDR2: MNHNS, SASEGT. CDR3 length equals 13 residues. Deletions cut 6 bases from V and 1 base from J, with 9 bases between.

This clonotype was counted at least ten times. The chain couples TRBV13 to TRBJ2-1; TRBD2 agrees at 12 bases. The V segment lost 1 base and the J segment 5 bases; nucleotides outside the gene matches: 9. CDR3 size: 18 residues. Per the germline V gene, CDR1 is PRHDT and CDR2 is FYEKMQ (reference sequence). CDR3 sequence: CASSLEASGRGGNNEQFF. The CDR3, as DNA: TGTGCCAGCAGCTTAGAGGCTAGCGGGAGGGGGGGTAACAATGAGCAGTTCTTC.

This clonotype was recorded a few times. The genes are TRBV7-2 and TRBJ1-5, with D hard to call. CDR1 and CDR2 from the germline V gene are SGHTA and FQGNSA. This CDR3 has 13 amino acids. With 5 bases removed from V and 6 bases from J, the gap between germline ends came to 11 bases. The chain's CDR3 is CASSPGKGQPQHF. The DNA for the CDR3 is TGTGCCAGCAGCCCGGGCAAGGGTCAGCCCCAGCATTTT.

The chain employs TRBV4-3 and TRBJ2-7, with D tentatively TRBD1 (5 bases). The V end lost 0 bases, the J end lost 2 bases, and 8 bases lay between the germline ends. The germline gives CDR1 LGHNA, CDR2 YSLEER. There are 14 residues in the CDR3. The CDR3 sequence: CASSQELGPYEQYF. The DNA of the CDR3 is TGCGCCAGCAGCCAAGAGCTGGGGCCCTACGAGCAGTACTTC.

CDR3 region: CASTVSGTENTEAFF. Written as DNA, the CDR3 is TGTGCCAGCACAGTCTCCGGGACAGAGAACACTGAAGCTTTCTTT. The chain has TRBV12-3 or TRBV12-4 and TRBJ1-1; 7 bases are shared with TRBD1. The CDR3 loop spans 15 amino acids. Unmatched junction bases numbered 9, after V lost 7 bases and J lost 1 base.

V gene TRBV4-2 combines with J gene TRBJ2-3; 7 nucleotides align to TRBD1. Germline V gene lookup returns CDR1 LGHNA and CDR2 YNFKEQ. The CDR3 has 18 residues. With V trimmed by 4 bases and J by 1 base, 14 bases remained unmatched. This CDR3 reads CASSPEPGQVIRTDTQYF. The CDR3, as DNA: TGTGCCAGCAGCCCCGAACCCGGACAGGTAATCCGCACAGATACGCAGTATTTT.

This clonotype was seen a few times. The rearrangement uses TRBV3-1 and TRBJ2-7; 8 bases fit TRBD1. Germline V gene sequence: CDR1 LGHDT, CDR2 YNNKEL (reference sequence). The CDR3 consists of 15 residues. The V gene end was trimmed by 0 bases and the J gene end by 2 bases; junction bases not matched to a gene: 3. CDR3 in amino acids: CASSQDLQGAYEQYF. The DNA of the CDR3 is TGTGCCAGCAGCCAAGATTTACAGGGGGCCTACGAGCAGTACTTC.

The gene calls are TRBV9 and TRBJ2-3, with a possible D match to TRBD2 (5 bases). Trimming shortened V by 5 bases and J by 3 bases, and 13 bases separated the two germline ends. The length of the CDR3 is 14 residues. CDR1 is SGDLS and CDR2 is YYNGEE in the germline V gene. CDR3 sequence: CASSRRTGTDTQYF. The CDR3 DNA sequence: TGTGCCAGCAGTCGCCGGACGGGGACAGATACGCAGTATTTT.

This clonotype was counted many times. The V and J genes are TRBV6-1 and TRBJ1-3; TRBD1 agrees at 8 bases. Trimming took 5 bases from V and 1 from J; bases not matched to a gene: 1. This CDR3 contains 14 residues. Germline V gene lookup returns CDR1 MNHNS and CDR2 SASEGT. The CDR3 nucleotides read TGTGCCAGCAGTCGGACAGGGTCTGGAAACACCATATATTTT. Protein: CASSRTGSGNTIYF.

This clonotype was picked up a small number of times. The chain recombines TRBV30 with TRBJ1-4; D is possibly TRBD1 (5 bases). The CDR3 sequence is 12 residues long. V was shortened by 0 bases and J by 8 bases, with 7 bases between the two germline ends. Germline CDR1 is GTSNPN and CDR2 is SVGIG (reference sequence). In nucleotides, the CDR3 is TGTGCCTGGAGTGTACGGGGGGAAAAACTGTTTTTT. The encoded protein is CAWSVRGEKLFF.

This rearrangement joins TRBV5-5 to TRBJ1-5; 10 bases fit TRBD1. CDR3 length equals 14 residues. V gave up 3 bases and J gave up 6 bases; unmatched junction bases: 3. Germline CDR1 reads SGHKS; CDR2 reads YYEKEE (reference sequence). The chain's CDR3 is CASSWGQGRQPQHF. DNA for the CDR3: TGTGCCAGCAGCTGGGGACAGGGGCGTCAGCCCCAGCATTTT.

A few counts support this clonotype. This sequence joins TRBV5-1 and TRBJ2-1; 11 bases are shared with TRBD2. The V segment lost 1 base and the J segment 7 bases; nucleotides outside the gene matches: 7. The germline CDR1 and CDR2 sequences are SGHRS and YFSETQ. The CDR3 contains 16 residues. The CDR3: CASSLLASGRMNEQFF. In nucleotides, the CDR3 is TGCGCCAGCAGCTTGTTGGCTAGCGGGAGGATGAATGAGCAGTTCTTC. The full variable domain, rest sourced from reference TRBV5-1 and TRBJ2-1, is KAGVTQTPRYLIKTRGQQVTLSCSPISGHRSVSWYQQTPGQGLQFLFEYFSETQRNKGNFPGRFSGRQFSNSRSEMNVSTLELGDSALYLCASSLLASGRMNEQFFGPGTRLTVL.

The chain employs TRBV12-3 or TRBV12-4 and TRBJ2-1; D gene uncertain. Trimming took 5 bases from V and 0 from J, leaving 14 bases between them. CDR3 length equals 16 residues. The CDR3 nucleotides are TGTGCCAGCAGTCCCCCCATAGTTAGCTCCTACAATGAGCAGTTCTTC. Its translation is CASSPPIVSSYNEQFF.

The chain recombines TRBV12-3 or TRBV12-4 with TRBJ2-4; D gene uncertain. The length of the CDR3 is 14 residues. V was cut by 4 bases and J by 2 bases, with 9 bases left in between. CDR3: CASSSWLTKNIQYF. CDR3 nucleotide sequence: TGTGCCAGCAGTTCTTGGTTGACCAAAAACATTCAGTACTTC.

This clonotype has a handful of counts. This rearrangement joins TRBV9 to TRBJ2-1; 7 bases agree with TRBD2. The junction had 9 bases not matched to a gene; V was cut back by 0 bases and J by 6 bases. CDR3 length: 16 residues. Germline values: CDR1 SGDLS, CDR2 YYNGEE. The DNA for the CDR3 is TGTGCCAGCAGCGTAGCAGCGGGATTGGGAATCAATGAGCAGTTCTTC. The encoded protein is CASSVAAGLGINEQFF.

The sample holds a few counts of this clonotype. In DNA form, the CDR3 reads TGTGCCAGCACCCCCTCGACTAGCCCAGATACGCAGTATTTT. This encodes CASTPSTSPDTQYF. The V and J genes are TRBV12-3 or TRBV12-4 and TRBJ2-3, with 7 bases fitting TRBD2. The CDR3 runs 14 residues. The V gene end was trimmed by 7 bases and the J gene end by 4 bases; junction bases not matched to a gene: 8.

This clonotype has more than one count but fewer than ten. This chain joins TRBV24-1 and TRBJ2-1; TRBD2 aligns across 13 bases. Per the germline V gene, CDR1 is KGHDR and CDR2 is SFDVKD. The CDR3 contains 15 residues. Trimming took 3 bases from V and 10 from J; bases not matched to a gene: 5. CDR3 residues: CATSDTRTSGSEQFF. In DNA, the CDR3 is TGTGCCACCAGTGATACCCGGACTAGCGGGAGCGAGCAGTTCTTC.

The CDR3 reads CASSLSGPEQYF. The CDR3 coding sequence is TGTGCCAGCAGCTTAAGCGGCCCCGAGCAGTACTTC. The J gene is TRBJ2-7, the V gene TRBV7-9; a possible D gene is TRBD2 (5 bases). Trimming shortened V by 2 bases and J by 6 bases, and 8 bases separated the two germline ends. Germline CDR1 is SEHNR and CDR2 is FQNEAQ (reference sequence). CDR3 length: 12 amino acids.

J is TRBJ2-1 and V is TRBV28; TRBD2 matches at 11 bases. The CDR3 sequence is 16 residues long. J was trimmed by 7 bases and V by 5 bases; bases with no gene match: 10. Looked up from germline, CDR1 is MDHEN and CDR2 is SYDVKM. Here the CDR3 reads CASSPLLAGVRNEQFF. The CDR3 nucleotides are TGTGCCAGCAGTCCGTTACTAGCGGGGGTGAGGAATGAGCAGTTCTTC.

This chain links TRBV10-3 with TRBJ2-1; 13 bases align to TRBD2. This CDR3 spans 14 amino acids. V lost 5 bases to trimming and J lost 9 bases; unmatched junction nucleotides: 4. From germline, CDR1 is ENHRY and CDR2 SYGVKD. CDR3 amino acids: CAISTSGGAFEQFF. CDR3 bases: TGTGCCATCAGTACTAGCGGGGGGGCCTTTGAGCAGTTCTTC.

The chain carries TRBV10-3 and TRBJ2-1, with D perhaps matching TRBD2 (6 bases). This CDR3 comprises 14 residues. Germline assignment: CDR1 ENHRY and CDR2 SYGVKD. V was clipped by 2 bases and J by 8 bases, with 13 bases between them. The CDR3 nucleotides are TGTGCCATCAGTGAGAGAGAGGGCGGGGATGAGCAGTTCTTC. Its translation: CAISEREGGDEQFF.

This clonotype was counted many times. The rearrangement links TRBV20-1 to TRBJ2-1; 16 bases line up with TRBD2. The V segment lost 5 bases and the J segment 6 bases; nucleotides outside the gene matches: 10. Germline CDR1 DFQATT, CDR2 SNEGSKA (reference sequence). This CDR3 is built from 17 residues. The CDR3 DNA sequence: TGCAGTGCTCATCCCGGGACTAGCGGGAGGGCCCTCAATGAGCAGTTCTTC. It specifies CSAHPGTSGRALNEQFF.

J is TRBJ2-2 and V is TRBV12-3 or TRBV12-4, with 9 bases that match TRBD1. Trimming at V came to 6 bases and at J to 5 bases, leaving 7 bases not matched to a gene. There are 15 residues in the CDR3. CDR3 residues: CASRLNRGLTGELFF. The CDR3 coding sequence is TGTGCCAGCAGACTTAACAGGGGGCTGACCGGGGAGCTGTTTTTT.

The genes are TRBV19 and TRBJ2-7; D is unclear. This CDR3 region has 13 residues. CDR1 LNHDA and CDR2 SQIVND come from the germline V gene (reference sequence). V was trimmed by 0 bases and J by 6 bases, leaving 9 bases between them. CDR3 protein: CASSIDSRTEQYF. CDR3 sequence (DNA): TGTGCCAGTAGTATAGATTCCAGAACCGAGCAGTACTTC.

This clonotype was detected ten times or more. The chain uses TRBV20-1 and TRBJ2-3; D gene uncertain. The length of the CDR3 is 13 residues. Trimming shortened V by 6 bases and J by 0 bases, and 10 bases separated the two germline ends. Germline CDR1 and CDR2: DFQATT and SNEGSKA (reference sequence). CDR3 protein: CSAEVSSTDTQYF. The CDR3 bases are TGCAGTGCCGAAGTCTCTAGCACAGATACGCAGTATTTT.

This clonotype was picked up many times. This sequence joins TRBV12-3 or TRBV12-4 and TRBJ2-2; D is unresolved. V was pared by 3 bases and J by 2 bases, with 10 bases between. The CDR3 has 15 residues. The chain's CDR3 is CASSLRQANTGELFF. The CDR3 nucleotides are TGTGCCAGCAGTTTGAGGCAGGCTAACACCGGGGAGCTGTTTTTT.

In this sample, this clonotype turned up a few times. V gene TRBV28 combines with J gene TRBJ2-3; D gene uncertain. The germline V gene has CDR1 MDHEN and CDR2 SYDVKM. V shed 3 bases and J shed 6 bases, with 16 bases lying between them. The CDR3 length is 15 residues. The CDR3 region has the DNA TGTGCCAGCAGTTTGAAGGACCCCTGGACGGATACGCAGTATTTT. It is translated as CASSLKDPWTDTQYF.

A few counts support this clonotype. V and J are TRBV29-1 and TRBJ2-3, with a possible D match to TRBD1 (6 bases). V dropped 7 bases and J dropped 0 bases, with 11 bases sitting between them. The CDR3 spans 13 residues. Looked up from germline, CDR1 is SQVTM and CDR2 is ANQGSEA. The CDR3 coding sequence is TGCAGCGCCGAGACAGGTAGCACAGATACGCAGTATTTT. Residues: CSAETGSTDTQYF.